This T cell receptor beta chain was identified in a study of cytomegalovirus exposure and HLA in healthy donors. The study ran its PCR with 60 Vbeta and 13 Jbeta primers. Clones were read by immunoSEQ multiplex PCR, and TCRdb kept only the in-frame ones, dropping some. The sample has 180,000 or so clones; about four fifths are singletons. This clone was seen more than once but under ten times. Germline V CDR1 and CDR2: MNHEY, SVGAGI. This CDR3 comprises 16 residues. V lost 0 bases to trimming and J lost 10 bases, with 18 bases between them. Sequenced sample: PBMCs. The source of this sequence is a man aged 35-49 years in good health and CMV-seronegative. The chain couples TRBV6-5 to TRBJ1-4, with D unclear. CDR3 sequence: CASSYSSQTSGGKLFF. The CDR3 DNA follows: TGTGCCAGCAGTTACTCGAGTCAAACCTCGGGAGGAAAACTGTTTTTT.